This T cell receptor (beta chain) was found in a study of human T cells and chemical hapten exposure. Germline V lookup: CDR1 LGHNA, CDR2 YNFKEQ. There are 16 residues in the CDR3. V was clipped by 0 bases and J by 2 bases, with 12 bases between them. Under the authors' procedure: A per-sample median of 95,638 TCRs was observed, with a range of about 23,224 to 700,000. TCRdb passed the 5' RACE reads through MiXCR, listing each CDR3 protein once. These V and J calls are TCRdb output, not the study's own analysis. The sample has tens of thousands of distinct CDR3 sequences, 7% to 8% seen once. Someone pulled total RNA out of unfractionated whole blood.

The clonotype comes from a male donor in good health. The chain has TRBV4-2 and TRBJ2-3, with D possibly TRBD2 on 6 matching bases. DNA of the CDR3: TGTGCCAGCAGCCAAGAGCGTACTAGCCCCACAGATACGCAGTATTTT. Translation gives CASSQERTSPTDTQYF.